The clone carrying this T cell receptor (beta chain) was seen more than once but under ten times. Some clones are missing from TCRdb's copy, which holds only in-frame ones; the method was immunoSEQ multiplex PCR. The repertoire holds over 200,000 clones, approximately 82% seen once, with around 5.4% in the top ten. The sample is drawn from a study of blood T cell repertoires in COVID-19. Study-level background: There were acute and convalescent COVID-19 samples, and they came from the United States, Italy and Spain.

V dropped 4 bases and J dropped 6; count of bases not matched to a gene: 6. Germline V gene sequence: CDR1 SEHNR, CDR2 FQNEAQ (reference sequence). The CDR3 has 15 residues. The receptor's source is a man older than 75 with acute or convalescent COVID-19. The chain is built from TRBV7-9 and TRBJ1-6, with TRBD1 matching over 7 bases. The sample taken for sequencing was peripheral blood. The CDR3 nucleotides read TGTGCCAGCAGCTATAAGGGACAGCCTAATTCACCCCTCCACTTT. It translates to CASSYKGQPNSPLHF. Using reference TRBV7-9 and TRBJ1-6 for the parts outside the CDR3, the full variable domain is DTGVSQNPRHKITKRGQNVTFRCDPISEHNRLYWYRQTLGQGPEFLTYFQNEAQLEKSRLLSDRFSAERPKGSFSTLEIQRTEQGDSAMYLCASSYKGQPNSPLHFGNGTRLTVT.